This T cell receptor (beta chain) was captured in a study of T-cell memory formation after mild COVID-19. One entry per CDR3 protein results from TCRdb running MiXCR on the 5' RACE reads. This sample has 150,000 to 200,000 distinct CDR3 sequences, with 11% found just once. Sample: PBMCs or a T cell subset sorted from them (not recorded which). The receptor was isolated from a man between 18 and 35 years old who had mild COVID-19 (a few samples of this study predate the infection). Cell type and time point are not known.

CDR3 bases: TGTGCCAGCCGGCAGGGCGGAACGACGAGATACGAGCAGTACTTC. Residues: CASRQGGTTRYEQYF. The chain carries TRBV18 and TRBJ2-7; D perhaps matches TRBD1 (5 bases). The germline V gene has CDR1 KGHSH and CDR2 LQKENI. The CDR3 length is 15 residues. V was clipped by 8 bases and J by 4 bases, with 21 bases between them.